This note documents a single TCR beta chain sequence. The data stem from a study of early stage breast cancer tumors. The V end was cut by 0 bases, the J end by 0 bases, with 8 bases between. There are 15 residues in the CDR3. CDR1 is SGHKS and CDR2 is YYEKEE in the germline V gene (reference sequence). Assay: immunoSEQ multiplex PCR; the TCRdb copy retains only in-frame clones and omits some. Of tens of thousands of clones listed, 60% to 85% are singletons. The chain recombines TRBV5-5 with TRBJ2-3, with D possibly being TRBD2 (5 bases). Sample: blood. The receptor comes from a person under 45 with breast cancer. The CDR3 reads CASSLVGGSTDTQYF. In DNA form, the CDR3 reads TGTGCCAGCAGCTTGGTGGGCGGGAGCACAGATACGCAGTATTTT.